This T cell receptor (beta chain) was captured in a study of T cell repertoires in cytomegalovirus infection. Study-wide context: Newly reported HLA-C-restricted and thoroughly characterized HLA-B-restricted CMV epitopes were employed.

A remark on this clonotype: Antigen: not known.

TCRdb used MiXCR to reprocess the reads, holding one entry per CDR3 protein. The sample contains about 770,000 distinct CDR3 sequences, 25% to 35% of which appear only once. Trimming shortened V by 5 bases and J by 2 bases, and 18 bases separated the two germline ends. Germline-derived CDR1 and CDR2 are LGHDT and YNNKEL (reference sequence). The CDR3 length is 17 residues. Here the sequenced sample was cultured CD8+ T cells from PBMCs, taken from culture after CMV antigen stimulation. The TCR sequence derives from a human donor in good health (CMV status not recorded). Some clones in this sample may be carry-over from other donors' samples. The V and J genes are TRBV3-1 and TRBJ2-2; possible D gene TRBD2, 5 bases. The CDR3 sequence is CASSAEGSHINTGELFF. The CDR3 DNA sequence: TGTGCCAGCAGCGCCGAGGGCAGTCACATTAACACCGGGGAGCTGTTTTTT.